This is a list of T cell receptor beta chains from one sample in a study of beta chain features in type 1 diabetes. TCRdb's copy holds only in-frame clones and misses some; the assay was immunoSEQ multiplex PCR. In the table there are approximately 300,000 clones, 9.5% to 11% of which are singletons. Sequencing was done on a sample of naive CD4+ T cells from blood. Receptor source: a woman in her 30s in good health. Each CDR3 is given with its conserved first and last residue. D genes are given only for firm matches. The listing skips clone size in some rows; elsewhere it reads once, few, many or a size class.

D	V	size	J	CDR3	DNA
.	TRBV20-1	.	TRBJ2-7	CSARVDYEQYF	TGCAGTGCTAGAGTAGACTACGAGCAGTACTTC
TRBD1	TRBV18	.	TRBJ2-3	CASSELRDRLTNTQYF	TGTGCCAGCTCAGAACTCCGGGACAGACTCACGAATACGCAGTATTTT
.	TRBV19	.	TRBJ2-4	CASSTTGAKNIQYF	TGTGCCAGTAGTACGACAGGAGCCAAAAACATTCAGTACTTC
.	TRBV7-7	.	TRBJ1-4	CASSLERGEKLFF	TGTGCTAGCAGCTTAGAGCGGGGCGAAAAACTGTTTTTT
.	TRBV18	few	TRBJ1-1	CASSPPGRGTEAFF	TGTGCCAGCTCACCACCAGGGAGGGGCACTGAAGCTTTCTTT
.	TRBV12-5	.	TRBJ2-2	CASTPPGTGELFF	TGTGCTAGTACCCCCCCCGGCACCGGGGAGCTGTTTTTT
.	TRBV6-9	.	TRBJ2-7	CASNGREQYF	TGTGCCAGCAACGGTCGCGAGCAGTACTTC
.	TRBV7-2	.	TRBJ2-5	CASSTKQETQYF	TGTGCCAGCAGCACAAAACAAGAGACCCAGTACTTC
TRBD2	TRBV6-6	.	TRBJ2-7	CASSLEAGGSYEQYF	TGTGCCAGCAGTCTAGAAGCGGGGGGCTCCTACGAGCAGTACTTC
TRBD1	TRBV11-3	few	TRBJ2-5	CASSLGDSQETQYF	TGTGCCAGCAGCTTAGGGGACAGCCAAGAGACCCAGTACTTC
.	TRBV7-3	.	TRBJ2-1	CASSLDNNNEQFF	TGTGCCAGCAGCTTAGACAACAACAATGAGCAGTTCTTC
TRBD1	TRBV7-2	.	TRBJ2-1	CASSLSGGPLSEQFF	TGTGCCAGCAGCTTATCAGGGGGTCCTCTCTCAGAGCAGTTCTTC
.	TRBV5-1	few	TRBJ2-1	CASSAPWGGGQFF	TGCGCCAGCAGCGCACCCTGGGGGGGCGGGCAGTTCTTC
TRBD2	TRBV5-1	.	TRBJ2-5	CASSSTSEETQYF	TGCGCCAGCAGCTCGACTAGCGAAGAGACCCAGTACTTC
TRBD1	TRBV9	few	TRBJ1-1	CASSADLGTGNTEAFF	TGTGCCAGCAGCGCCGACCTTGGGACAGGGAACACTGAAGCTTTCTTT
.	TRBV7-8	few	TRBJ1-1	CASSRRTEYSNTEAFF	TGTGCCAGCAGCCGGCGGACAGAGTACTCAAACACTGAAGCTTTCTTT
.	TRBV14	few	TRBJ2-1	CASSQDPGLSSYNEQFF	TGTGCCAGCAGCCAAGATCCAGGACTGAGCTCCTACAATGAGCAGTTCTTC
TRBD2	TRBV29-1	few	TRBJ2-5	CSVEGVWRGETQYF	TGCAGCGTTGAAGGAGTGTGGCGGGGGGAGACCCAGTACTTC
TRBD1	TRBV27	.	TRBJ1-1	CASSTQGLIEAFF	TGTGCCAGCAGTACACAGGGGCTAATTGAAGCTTTCTTT
.	TRBV28	.	TRBJ2-7	CASSPYLRPTDSYEQYF	TGTGCCAGCAGTCCCTACCTTCGTCCGACTGACTCCTACGAGCAGTACTTC
.	TRBV7-2	.	TRBJ1-2	CASSLDPNIFRARFGGYTF	TGTGCCAGCAGCTTAGATCCCAATATTTTCAGGGCAAGGTTTGGTGGCTACACCTTC
TRBD2	TRBV2	few	TRBJ2-1	CASIPWPGTSGTASSYNEQFF	TGTGCCAGCATCCCGTGGCCAGGGACTAGCGGGACTGCTAGCTCCTACAATGAGCAGTTCTTC
.	TRBV4-2	.	TRBJ2-7	CASSQEGTTTYEQYF	TGTGCCAGCAGCCAAGAGGGGACAACTACCTACGAGCAGTACTTC